This T cell receptor (beta chain) was identified in a study of regulatory and conventional T cells in RAG deficiency. Assay: immunoSEQ multiplex PCR; the TCRdb copy retains only in-frame clones and omits some. The sample has 30,000 to 35,000 clones; over 80% are singletons. The V end lost 4 bases, the J end lost 0 bases, and 9 bases lay between the germline ends. The CDR3 has 14 residues. The germline gives CDR1 SNHLY, CDR2 FYNNEI. The same data also went into a second study, on regulatory T cells. In that study: The PCR used 52 TRBV and 13 TRBJ primers.

The rearrangement joins TRBV2 to TRBJ1-1; the D is unclear. The receptor's source is a human donor in good health. Sequences were obtained from CD8+ T cells sorted from blood. The CDR3 nucleotides read TGTGCCAGCAGTGCAAGGTCGATGAACACTGAAGCTTTCTTT. Translated: CASSARSMNTEAFF.